This T cell receptor (beta chain) emerged from a study of regulatory T cells in long-lasting Graves disease. Building of the TCR beta libraries involved iRepertoire HTBI primers and Arm-PCR of CDR3 regions. MiXCR, run by TCRdb on the multiplex PCR reads, gives a single entry per CDR3 protein. The profile shows some 500,000 distinct CDR3 sequences, around an eighth of them singletons. Trimming removed 5 bases at V and 4 bases at J, with 8 bases between. The CDR3 has 12 amino acids. Germline CDR1 reads SGHAT; CDR2 reads FQNNGV. Turning to this clonotype: Its antigen is undetermined.

Study-wide points: TRBV28, TRBJ1-2 and TRBJ2-5 emerged as the favored segments in persistent disease.

The time point is: newly diagnosed GD, antithyroid drugs for less than 3 months. PBMC RNA was the source of the TCR library. The sample was also linked to a second study, of T cells in Graves' hyperthyroidism and ophthalmopathy. Turning to that study: The TCR CDR3 was amplified in a first-round RT-PCR using the HTBI primer set. The authors' 13 V-J model separated ophthalmopathy from stable hyperthyroidism.

The clonotype comes from a man in his thirties or forties with Graves disease. This chain uses TRBV11-2 with TRBJ1-2; TRBD1 might be the D (5 bases). Sequenced material: peripheral blood mononuclear cells (PBMCs), taken at new diagnosis, from a patient treated with antithyroid drugs. The chain's CDR3 is CASSVGAYGYTF. The CDR3 bases are TGTGCCAGCAGCGTAGGGGCCTATGGCTACACCTTC.